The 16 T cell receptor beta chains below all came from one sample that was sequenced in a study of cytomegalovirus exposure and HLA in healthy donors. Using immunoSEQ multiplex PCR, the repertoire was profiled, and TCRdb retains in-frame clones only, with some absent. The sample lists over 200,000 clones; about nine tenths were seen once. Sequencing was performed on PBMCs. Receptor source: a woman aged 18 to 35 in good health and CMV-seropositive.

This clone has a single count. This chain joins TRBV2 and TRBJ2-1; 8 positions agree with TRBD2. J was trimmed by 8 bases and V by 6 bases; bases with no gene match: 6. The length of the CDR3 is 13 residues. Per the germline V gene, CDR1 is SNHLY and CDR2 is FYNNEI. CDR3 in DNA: TGTGCCAGCAGCGGGGGGGGCTGGGATGAGCAGTTCTTC. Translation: CASSGGGWDEQFF.

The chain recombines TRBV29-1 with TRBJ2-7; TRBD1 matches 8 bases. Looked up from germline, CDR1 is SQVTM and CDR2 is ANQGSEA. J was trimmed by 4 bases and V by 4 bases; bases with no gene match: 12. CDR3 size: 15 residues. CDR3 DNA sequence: TGCAGCGTTGGGGGAGACAGGGGTCCCCCATACGAGCAGTACTTC. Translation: CSVGGDRGPPYEQYF.

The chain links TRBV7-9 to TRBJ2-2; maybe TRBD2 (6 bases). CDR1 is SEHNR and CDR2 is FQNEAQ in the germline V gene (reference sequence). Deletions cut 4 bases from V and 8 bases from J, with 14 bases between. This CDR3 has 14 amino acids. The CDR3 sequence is CASSYVQLAGELFF. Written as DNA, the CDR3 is TGTGCCAGCAGCTACGTTCAGCTAGCGGGGGAGCTGTTTTTT.

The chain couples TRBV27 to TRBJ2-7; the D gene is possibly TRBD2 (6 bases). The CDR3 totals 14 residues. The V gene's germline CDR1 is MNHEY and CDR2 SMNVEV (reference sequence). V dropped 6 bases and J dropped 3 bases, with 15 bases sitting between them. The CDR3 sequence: CASRTTRPSYEQYF. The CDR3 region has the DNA TGTGCCAGCAGAACGACTAGACCTAGCTACGAGCAGTACTTC.

The CDR3 bases are TGTGCCAGCAGTGAACGGCGAGGAGGCGCTGATGAAGCTTTCTTT. Protein sequence: CASSERRGGADEAFF. This chain connects TRBV6-1 to TRBJ1-1, with no clear D. The CDR3 contains 15 residues. Trimming stripped 2 bases from V and 7 bases from J, with 17 bases between. Germline V lookup: CDR1 MNHNS, CDR2 SASEGT.

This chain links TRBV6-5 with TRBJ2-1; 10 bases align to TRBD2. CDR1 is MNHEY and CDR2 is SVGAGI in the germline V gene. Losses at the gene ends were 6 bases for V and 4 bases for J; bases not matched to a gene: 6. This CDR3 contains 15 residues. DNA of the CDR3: TGTGCCAGCAGCTCCGGGACTAGCGAGTACAATGAGCAGTTCTTC. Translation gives CASSSGTSEYNEQFF.

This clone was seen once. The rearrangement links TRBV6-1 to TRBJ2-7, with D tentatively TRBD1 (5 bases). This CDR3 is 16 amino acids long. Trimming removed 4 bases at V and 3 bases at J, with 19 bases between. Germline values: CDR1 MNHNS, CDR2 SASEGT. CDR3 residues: CASSGRNRLSDYEQYF. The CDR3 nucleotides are TGTGCCAGCAGTGGTCGAAACAGGCTTAGTGACTACGAGCAGTACTTC.

The CDR3 is CASSSPMGAHWGTDTQYF. As DNA, the CDR3 is TGTGCCAGCAGCTCCCCGATGGGGGCTCACTGGGGCACAGATACGCAGTATTTT. The rearrangement uses TRBV9 and TRBJ2-3, with D tentatively TRBD1 (6 bases). Germline V gene data show CDR1 as SGDLS and CDR2 as YYNGEE. The CDR3 loop spans 18 amino acids. Trimming left V 4 bases short and J 1 base short, with 22 bases between.

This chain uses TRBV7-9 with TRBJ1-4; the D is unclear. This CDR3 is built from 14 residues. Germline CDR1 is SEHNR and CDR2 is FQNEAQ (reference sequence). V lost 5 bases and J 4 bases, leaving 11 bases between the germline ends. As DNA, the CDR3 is TGTGCCAGCAGCCTGGCGGGGAGTAATGAAAAACTGTTTTTT. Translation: CASSLAGSNEKLFF.

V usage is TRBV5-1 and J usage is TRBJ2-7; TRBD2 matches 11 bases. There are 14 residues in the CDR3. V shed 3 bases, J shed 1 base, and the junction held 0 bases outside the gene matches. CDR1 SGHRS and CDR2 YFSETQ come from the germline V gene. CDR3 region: CASSSSGRSYEQYF. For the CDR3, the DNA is TGCGCCAGCAGCTCTAGCGGGAGGTCCTACGAGCAGTACTTC.

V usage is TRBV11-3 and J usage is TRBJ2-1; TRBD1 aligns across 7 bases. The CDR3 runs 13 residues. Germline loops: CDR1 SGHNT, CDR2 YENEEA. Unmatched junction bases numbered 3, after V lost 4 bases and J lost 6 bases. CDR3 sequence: CASSWGQSNEQFF. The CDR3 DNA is TGTGCCAGCAGCTGGGGACAGAGCAATGAGCAGTTCTTC.

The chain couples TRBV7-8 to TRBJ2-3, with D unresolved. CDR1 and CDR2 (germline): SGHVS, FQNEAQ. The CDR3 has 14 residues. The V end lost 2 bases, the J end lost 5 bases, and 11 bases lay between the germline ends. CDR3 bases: TGTGCCAGCAGCTTAAGCCGGGTCCGAGATACGCAGTATTTT. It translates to CASSLSRVRDTQYF.

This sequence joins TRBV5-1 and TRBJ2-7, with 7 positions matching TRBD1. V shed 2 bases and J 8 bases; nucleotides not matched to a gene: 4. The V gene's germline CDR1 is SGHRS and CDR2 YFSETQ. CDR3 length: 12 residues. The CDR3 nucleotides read TGCGCCAGCAGCTTTGACAGGGACCAGCAGTACTTC. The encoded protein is CASSFDRDQQYF.

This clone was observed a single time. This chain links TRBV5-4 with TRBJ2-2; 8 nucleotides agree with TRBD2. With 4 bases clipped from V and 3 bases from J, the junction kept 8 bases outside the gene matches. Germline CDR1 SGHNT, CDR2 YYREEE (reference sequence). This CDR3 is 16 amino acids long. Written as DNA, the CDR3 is TGTGCCAGCAGCCTCTCGGGGGGGCATTACACCGGGGAGCTGTTTTTT. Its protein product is CASSLSGGHYTGELFF.

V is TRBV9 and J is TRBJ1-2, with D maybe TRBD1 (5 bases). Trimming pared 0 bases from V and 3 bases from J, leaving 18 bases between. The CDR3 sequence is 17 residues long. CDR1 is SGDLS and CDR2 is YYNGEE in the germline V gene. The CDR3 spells CASSVEREGKGHYGYTF. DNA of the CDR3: TGTGCCAGCAGCGTAGAAAGGGAGGGGAAGGGCCACTATGGCTACACCTTC.

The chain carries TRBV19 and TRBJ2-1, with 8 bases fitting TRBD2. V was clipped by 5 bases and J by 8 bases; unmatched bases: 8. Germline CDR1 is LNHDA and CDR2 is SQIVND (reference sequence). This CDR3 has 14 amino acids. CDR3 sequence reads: CASSDSPGGDEQFF. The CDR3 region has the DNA TGTGCCAGTAGTGATTCGCCCGGGGGGGATGAGCAGTTCTTC.